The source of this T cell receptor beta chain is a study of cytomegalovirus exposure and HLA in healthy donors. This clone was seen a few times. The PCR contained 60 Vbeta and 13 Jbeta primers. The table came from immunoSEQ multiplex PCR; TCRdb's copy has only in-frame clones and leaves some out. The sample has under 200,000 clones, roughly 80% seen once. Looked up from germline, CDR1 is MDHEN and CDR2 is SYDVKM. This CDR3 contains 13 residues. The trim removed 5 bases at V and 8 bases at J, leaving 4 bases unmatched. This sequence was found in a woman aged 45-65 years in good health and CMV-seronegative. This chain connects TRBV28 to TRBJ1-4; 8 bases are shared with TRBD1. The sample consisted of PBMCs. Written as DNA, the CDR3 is TGTGCCAGCAGTGGCAGGGGGCGAGAAAAACTGTTTTTT. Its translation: CASSGRGREKLFF.